This T cell receptor beta chain was obtained from a study of blood T cell repertoires in COVID-19. The protocol was immunoSEQ multiplex PCR, while the TCRdb copy is restricted to in-frame clones and leaves out a portion. The top ten clones hold around 7.5% of a sample with 200,000 to 300,000 clones, roughly 79% of them seen once. This clone was seen just once. The CDR3 is made up of 14 amino acids. V gave up 5 bases and J gave up 4 bases; unmatched junction bases: 7. Germline CDR1 reads SEHNR; CDR2 reads FQNEAQ (reference sequence). This clonotype was obtained from a woman at least 80 years old with COVID-19, enrolled during active disease. V usage is TRBV7-9 and J usage is TRBJ1-2; 7 bases fit TRBD1. Sample: peripheral blood. Here the CDR3 reads CASSAGGTVYGYTF. Here the CDR3 DNA reads TGTGCCAGCAGCGCTGGGGGGACAGTCTATGGCTACACCTTC.